These 20 T cell receptor beta chains were all obtained from the same sample, sequenced in a study of identical twins. TCRdb reprocessed the 5' RACE reads via MiXCR and lists one record per CDR3 protein. The sample includes about 890,000 distinct CDR3 sequences, approximately 13% of them seen just once. The sample was also reused in another study, on yellow fever vaccine responses in identical twins.

The sequencing input was PBMCs. All receptors come from a woman between 18 and 29 years old in good health.

The rearrangement uses TRBV7-2 and TRBJ1-5; TRBD1 might be the D (6 bases). Germline V gives CDR1 SGHTA, CDR2 FQGNSA. The CDR3 extends over 15 amino acids. Trimming took off 8 bases at V and 3 bases at J, with 17 bases between the two ends. The CDR3 DNA reads as TGTGCCAGCCTTCTGTACAGGGACCCCAATCAGCCCCAGCATTTT. Its translation: CASLLYRDPNQPQHF.

With respect to this clonotype: At one end, the junction sequence differs from germline, possibly due to a read error. This chain connects TRBV20-1 to TRBJ2-3; possible D gene TRBD1, 6 bases. The germline V gene encodes CDR1 DFQATT and CDR2 SNEGSKA (reference sequence). The CDR3 consists of 15 residues. CDR3 protein: CCARDQAGAGDTQYF. The DNA of the CDR3 is TGCTGTGCTAGAGATCAGGCAGGGGCGGGAGATACGCAGTATTTT.

The sample holds a few counts of this clonotype. This chain links TRBV4-1 with TRBJ2-3; TRBD1 is a possible D gene (6 bases). CDR1 and CDR2 (germline): MGHRA, YSYEKL. The CDR3 loop spans 18 amino acids. With 0 bases removed from V and 5 bases from J, the gap between germline ends came to 21 bases. The CDR3 loop reads CASSQDPNGAGAGDTQYF. As DNA, the CDR3 is TGCGCCAGCAGCCAAGATCCGAACGGCGCAGGGGCAGGAGATACGCAGTATTTT.

The chain links TRBV5-1 to TRBJ2-2, with 10 bases lining up with TRBD1. Germline V gene data show CDR1 as SGHRS and CDR2 as YFSETQ. V lost 4 bases to trimming and J lost 7 bases; unmatched junction nucleotides: 10. This CDR3 contains 16 residues. CDR3 sequence reads: CASSLTDRGHGGELFF. CDR3 DNA: TGCGCCAGCAGCCTAACCGACAGGGGGCACGGCGGGGAGCTGTTTTTT. Filled out from reference TRBV5-1 and TRBJ2-2, the complete variable domain reads KAGVTQTPRYLIKTRGQQVTLSCSPISGHRSVSWYQQTPGQGLQFLFEYFSETQRNKGNFPGRFSGRQFSNSRSEMNVSTLELGDSALYLCASSLTDRGHGGELFFGEGSRLTVL.

The chain uses TRBV12-3 or TRBV12-4 and TRBJ1-2; D may be TRBD1 (6 bases). The CDR3 is 13 amino acids. V shed 6 bases and J shed 4 bases, with 12 bases lying between them. The CDR3: CASRKTGFYGYTF. The CDR3 bases are TGTGCCAGCAGGAAAACAGGGTTCTATGGCTACACCTTC.

By share, this clonotype counts as medium-sized. The chain joins TRBV6-1 to TRBJ1-5; D remains ambiguous. With 0 bases removed from V and 7 bases from J, the gap between germline ends came to 7 bases. The V gene's germline CDR1 is MNHNS and CDR2 SASEGT. The CDR3 totals 13 residues. The CDR3 nucleotides are TGTGCCAGCAGTGAAGCAGAGTTACAGCCCCAGCATTTT. Its translation: CASSEAELQPQHF.

Many counts were recorded for this clonotype. The chain recombines TRBV6-1 with TRBJ1-5, with D maybe TRBD1 (5 bases). This CDR3 is built from 14 residues. Trimming pared 5 bases from V and 6 bases from J, leaving 14 bases between. Germline V gene sequence: CDR1 MNHNS, CDR2 SASEGT. This CDR3 reads CASSQGVGGQPQHF. The CDR3 nucleotides read TGTGCCAGCAGTCAGGGCGTCGGGGGTCAGCCCCAGCATTTT.

This clonotype was observed at least ten times. V is TRBV6-2 or TRBV6-3 and J is TRBJ2-5; 7 bases align to TRBD1. Germline assignment: CDR1 MNHEY and CDR2 SVGEGT. The CDR3 runs 12 residues. Unmatched junction bases numbered 3, after V lost 6 bases and J lost 5 bases. CDR3 nucleotides: TGTGCCAGCAGAACGACAGGGGAGACCCAGTACTTC. Residues: CASRTTGETQYF.

At least ten counts were recorded for this clonotype. The genes are TRBV12-3 or TRBV12-4 and TRBJ1-5; weak D call: TRBD1 (5 bases). The CDR3 is made up of 15 amino acids. V was clipped by 5 bases and J by 4 bases, with 15 bases between them. CDR3 amino acids: CASSPGGFANQPQHF. As DNA, the CDR3 is TGTGCCAGCAGTCCGGGGGGTTTTGCAAATCAGCCCCAGCATTTT.

The chain joins TRBV25-1 to TRBJ2-3; no firm D call. The CDR3 length is 17 residues. Trimming took 0 bases from V and 3 from J, leaving 16 bases between them. The germline gives CDR1 MGHDK, CDR2 SYGVNS. This chain's CDR3 is CASSEYVVTLATDTQYF. The CDR3 DNA reads TGTGCCAGCAGTGAATATGTCGTAACTCTGGCTACAGATACGCAGTATTTT.

This clonotype was counted many times. The chain carries TRBV29-1 and TRBJ1-2; 11 nucleotides match TRBD1. Germline-derived CDR1 and CDR2 are SQVTM and ANQGSEA. With 7 bases clipped from V and 8 bases from J, the junction kept 9 bases outside the gene matches. The CDR3 has 13 residues. DNA of the CDR3: TGCAGCGCCCACGGACAGGGGGCGGGCGGCTACACCTTC. This translates into CSAHGQGAGGYTF.

This chain uses TRBV3-1 with TRBJ2-7; possible D gene TRBD2, 5 bases. The germline gives CDR1 LGHDT, CDR2 YNNKEL (reference sequence). Trimming cost V 1 base and J 2 bases, with 6 bases left between them. This CDR3 region has 13 residues. In DNA, the CDR3 is TGTGCCAGCAGCCAAGGACTAACCTACGAGCAGTACGTC. The encoded protein is CASSQGLTYEQYV.

V gene TRBV29-1 combines with J gene TRBJ1-1; D is unresolved. V shed 3 bases and J shed 6 bases, with 8 bases lying between them. The CDR3 spans 11 residues. Germline V CDR1 and CDR2: SQVTM, ANQGSEA. This chain's CDR3 is CSVDIHAEAFF. As DNA, the CDR3 is TGCAGCGTTGACATCCACGCTGAAGCTTTCTTT.

The chain employs TRBV28 and TRBJ1-2; 8 nucleotides match TRBD1. The junction had 4 bases not matched to a gene; V was cut back by 6 bases and J by 7 bases. In germline, CDR1 is MDHEN, CDR2 SYDVKM. The CDR3 sequence is 12 residues long. The CDR3 DNA reads as TGTGCCAGCAGAAAAACAGGGGGTGGCTACACCTTC. Translating gives CASRKTGGGYTF.

Ten or more counts support this clonotype. This chain joins TRBV20-1 and TRBJ1-4; 10 positions agree with TRBD1. This CDR3 has 14 amino acids. Trimming removed 3 bases from V and 8 bases from J; junction bases left unmatched: 6. The germline V gene encodes CDR1 DFQATT and CDR2 SNEGSKA (reference sequence). Written as DNA, the CDR3 is TGCAGTGCTAGCAAACCGGGACAGGGGGAAAAACTGTTTTTT. Protein: CSASKPGQGEKLFF.

There are many counts of this clonotype. V and J are TRBV11-2 and TRBJ2-1; D uncertain. The CDR3 sequence is 15 residues long. CDR1 is SGHAT, CDR2 FQNNGV, per germline. V lost 0 bases and J 2 bases, leaving 8 bases between the germline ends. CDR3 sequence: CASSLDITTYNEQFF. CDR3 coding DNA: TGTGCCAGCAGCTTAGATATAACAACCTACAATGAGCAGTTCTTC.

Written as DNA, the CDR3 is TGTGCCAGCAGCCAAGATATCTCAGGGGCAAATACGCAGTATTTT. It translates to CASSQDISGANTQYF. This sequence joins TRBV3-1 and TRBJ2-3; D is possibly TRBD1 (6 bases). In germline, CDR1 is LGHDT, CDR2 YNNKEL (reference sequence). CDR3 size: 15 residues. V shed 0 bases and J shed 7 bases, with 14 bases lying between them.

The V gene is TRBV5-6, the J gene TRBJ2-7; maybe TRBD1 (6 bases). There are 14 residues in the CDR3. Germline V lookup: CDR1 SGHDT, CDR2 YYEEEE. Trimming took 1 base from V and 2 from J, leaving 10 bases between them. As DNA, the CDR3 is TGTGCCAGCAGCTTGTGGGGACACCCCTACGAGCAGTACTTC. Translating it yields CASSLWGHPYEQYF.

There are many counts of this clonotype. The chain carries TRBV12-3 or TRBV12-4 and TRBJ2-1; the D gene is possibly TRBD1 (6 bases). The CDR3 contains 13 residues. V was pared by 8 bases and J by 1 base, with 9 bases between. The CDR3 here is CASHGQSYNEQFF. CDR3 coding DNA: TGTGCCAGCCACGGACAGTCCTACAATGAGCAGTTCTTC.

This clonotype was seen more than once but under ten times. V is TRBV10-3 and J is TRBJ1-1; D may be TRBD1 (6 bases). The CDR3 length is 16 residues. Germline CDR1 and CDR2: ENHRY and SYGVKD. V dropped 0 bases and J dropped 6 bases, with 17 bases sitting between them. The CDR3 is CAISESEGYRDAEAFF. In nucleotides, the CDR3 is TGTGCCATCAGTGAGTCGGAGGGGTACAGGGACGCTGAAGCTTTCTTT.